Shown below are 13 T cell receptor beta chains from a single sample sequenced in a study of control samples from healthy donors and cancer patients. Assay used: immunoSEQ multiplex PCR; TCRdb lists only in-frame clones, some missing. The sample lists 90,000 to 140,000 clones; about four fifths were seen once. Sequencing was performed on blood. These receptors were taken from a woman aged 50 to 60 in good health.

The chain links TRBV11-3 to TRBJ2-7; unclear D gene. The CDR3 sequence is 12 residues long. Germline V gene sequence: CDR1 SGHNT, CDR2 YENEEA. V was shortened by 4 bases and J by 6 bases, with 10 bases between the two germline ends. The CDR3 DNA reads as TGTGCCAGCAGCTCCCTAGTGGGCGAGCAGTACTTC. It codes for CASSSLVGEQYF.

Turning to this clone: At one boundary the junction diverges from the germline segment, which might be a read error. The DNA for the CDR3 is TGTGCCACCAGCTTGGTCGGTCACCCTCTAACTAATGAAAAACTGTTTTTT. Amino acids: CATSLVGHPLTNEKLFF. The rearrangement uses TRBV5-4 and TRBJ1-4; D gene unclear. CDR3 length: 17 amino acids. CDR1 SGHNT and CDR2 YYREEE come from the germline V gene (reference sequence).

This clone has just one count. The chain recombines TRBV13 with TRBJ2-2, with 8 bases identical to TRBD1. CDR3 size: 17 residues. Germline CDR1 and CDR2: PRHDT and FYEKMQ (reference sequence). Trimming cost V 5 bases and J 2 bases; bases outside gene matches: 10. CDR3 protein: CASSPSRDRINTGELFF. The CDR3 region has the DNA TGTGCCAGCAGCCCATCGAGGGACAGGATTAACACCGGGGAGCTGTTTTTT.

The chain carries TRBV6-2 or TRBV6-3 and TRBJ1-2; D may be TRBD1 (5 bases). The CDR3 is 16 amino acids. The V gene's germline CDR1 is MNHEY and CDR2 SVGEGT. Trimming took 0 bases from V and 0 from J, leaving 11 bases between them. The CDR3 nucleotides read TGTGCCAGCAGTTACTCCAGACAGACCACTAACTATGGCTACACCTTC. This encodes CASSYSRQTTNYGYTF.

The gene calls are TRBV2 and TRBJ2-5; D gene uncertain. The CDR3 runs to 12 residues. V lost 2 bases and J lost 5, with 6 bases in between. The germline gives CDR1 SNHLY, CDR2 FYNNEI. The CDR3 is CASSELSETQYF. The DNA of the CDR3 is TGTGCCAGCAGTGAACTGTCGGAGACCCAGTACTTC.

The chain carries TRBV18 and TRBJ1-4, with D possibly matching TRBD1 (5 bases). The CDR3 is 14 amino acids. V was pared by 5 bases and J by 5 bases, with 12 bases between. Germline lookup yields CDR1 KGHSH and CDR2 LQKENI. The CDR3 DNA reads as TGTGCCAGCTCAGCCGGACGGGACAATGAAAAACTGTTTTTT. Translation: CASSAGRDNEKLFF.

The chain employs TRBV7-2 and TRBJ2-1, with unresolved D. Germline V gene data show CDR1 as SGHTA and CDR2 as FQGNSA. Trimming left V 0 bases short and J 4 bases short, with 10 bases between. CDR3 length equals 15 residues. CDR3: CASSLAQTEYNEQFF. The CDR3 DNA follows: TGTGCCAGCAGCTTAGCCCAGACGGAGTACAATGAGCAGTTCTTC.

V usage is TRBV12-3 or TRBV12-4 and J usage is TRBJ2-7; D not certain. The CDR3 is made up of 11 amino acids. V was shortened by 6 bases and J by 4 bases, with 7 bases between the two germline ends. The CDR3 sequence: CASSPRYEQYF. CDR3 in DNA: TGTGCCAGCAGCCCCAGATACGAGCAGTACTTC.

This clone was seen at least ten times. The V call is TRBV9, the J call TRBJ2-5; perhaps TRBD2 as D (6 bases). V was shortened by 4 bases and J by 5 bases, with 24 bases between the two germline ends. Germline-derived CDR1 and CDR2 are SGDLS and YYNGEE. CDR3 size: 17 residues. CDR3 amino acids: CASSPRLASGGMETQYF. Here the CDR3 DNA reads TGTGCCAGCAGCCCGCGACTCGCCAGTGGCGGGATGGAGACCCAGTACTTC. The entire variable domain, with the rest obtained from reference TRBV9 and TRBJ2-5, is as follows: DSGVTQTPKHLITATGQRVTLRCSPRSGDLSVYWYQQSLDQGLQFLIQYYNGEERAKGNILERFSAQQFPDLHSELNLSSLELGDSALYFCASSPRLASGGMETQYFGPGTRLLVL.

This clone was seen just once. CDR3 bases: TGCGCCAGCAGCAGGGGGGCGGCAGGGAGCACAGATACGCAGTATTTT. Its translation is CASSRGAAGSTDTQYF. This chain links TRBV5-1 with TRBJ2-3; possibly TRBD1 or TRBD2 for D (6 bases each). V was shortened by 4 bases and J by 0 bases, with 15 bases between the two germline ends. In germline, CDR1 is SGHRS, CDR2 YFSETQ. The CDR3 contains 16 residues.

CDR3 sequence reads: CASSRDSSETQYF. As DNA, the CDR3 is TGTGCCAGCAGCCGGGACAGTTCAGAGACCCAGTACTTC. The V gene is TRBV3-1 (or the pseudogene TRBV3-2), the J gene TRBJ2-5; 7 nucleotides agree with TRBD1. The CDR3 runs to 13 residues. V gave up 4 bases and J gave up 4 bases; unmatched junction bases: 3. Germline V gives CDR1 LGHDT, CDR2 YNNKEL (reference sequence).

V is TRBV2 and J is TRBJ2-7; no clear D gene. V was cut by 7 bases and J by 9 bases, with 16 bases left in between. The CDR3 consists of 12 residues. Looked up from germline, CDR1 is SNHLY and CDR2 is FYNNEI. In DNA, the CDR3 is TGTGCCAGCAAAGTTAGTTCGTGGCGGCAGTACTTC. Translated: CASKVSSWRQYF.

This clone was observed a single time. This chain joins TRBV7-9 and TRBJ2-1; D unresolved. The CDR3 runs to 12 residues. Trimming took off 5 bases at V and 9 bases at J, with 11 bases between the two ends. Germline V lookup: CDR1 SEHNR, CDR2 FQNEAQ (reference sequence). In DNA form, the CDR3 reads TGTGCCAGCAGCCCCGGGTGGGCTGAGCAGTTCTTC. This encodes CASSPGWAEQFF.